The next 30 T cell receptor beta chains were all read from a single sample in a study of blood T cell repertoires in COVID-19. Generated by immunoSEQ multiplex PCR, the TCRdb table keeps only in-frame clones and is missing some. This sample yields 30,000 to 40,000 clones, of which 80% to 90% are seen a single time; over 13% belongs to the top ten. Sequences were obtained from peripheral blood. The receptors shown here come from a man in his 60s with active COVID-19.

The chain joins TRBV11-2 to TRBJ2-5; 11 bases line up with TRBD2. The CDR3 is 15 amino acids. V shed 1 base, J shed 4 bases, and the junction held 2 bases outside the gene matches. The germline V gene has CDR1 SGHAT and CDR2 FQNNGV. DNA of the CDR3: TGTGCCAGCAGCTTAGCTCTAGCGGGAGGAGAGACCCAGTACTTC. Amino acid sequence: CASSLALAGGETQYF.

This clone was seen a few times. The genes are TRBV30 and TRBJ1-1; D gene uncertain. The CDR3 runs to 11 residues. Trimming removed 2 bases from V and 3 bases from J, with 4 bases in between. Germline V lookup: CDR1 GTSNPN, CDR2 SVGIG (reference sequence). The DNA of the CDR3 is TGTGCCTGGAGTTATGACACTGAAGCTTTCTTT. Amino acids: CAWSYDTEAFF.

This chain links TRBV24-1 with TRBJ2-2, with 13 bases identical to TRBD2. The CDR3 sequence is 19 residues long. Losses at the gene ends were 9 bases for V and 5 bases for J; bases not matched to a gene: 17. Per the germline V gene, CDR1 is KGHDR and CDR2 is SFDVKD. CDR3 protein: CATPPRDRGLAGRTGELFF. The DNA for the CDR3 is TGTGCCACCCCGCCTCGGGACAGGGGACTAGCGGGGCGTACCGGGGAGCTGTTTTTT.

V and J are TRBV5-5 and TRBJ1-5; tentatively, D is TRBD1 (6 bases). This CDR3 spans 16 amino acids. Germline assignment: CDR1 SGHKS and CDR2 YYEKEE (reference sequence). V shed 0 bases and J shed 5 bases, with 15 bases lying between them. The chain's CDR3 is CASSLVEGGRDQPQHF. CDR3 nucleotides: TGTGCCAGCAGCTTGGTTGAGGGGGGGCGGGATCAGCCCCAGCATTTT.

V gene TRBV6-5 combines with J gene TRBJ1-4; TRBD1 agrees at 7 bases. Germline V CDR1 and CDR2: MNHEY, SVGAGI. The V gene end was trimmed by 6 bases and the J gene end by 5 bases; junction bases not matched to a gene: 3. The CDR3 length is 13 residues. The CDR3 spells CASRDRRNEKLFF. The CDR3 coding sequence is TGTGCCAGCAGGGACAGGAGGAATGAAAAACTGTTTTTT.

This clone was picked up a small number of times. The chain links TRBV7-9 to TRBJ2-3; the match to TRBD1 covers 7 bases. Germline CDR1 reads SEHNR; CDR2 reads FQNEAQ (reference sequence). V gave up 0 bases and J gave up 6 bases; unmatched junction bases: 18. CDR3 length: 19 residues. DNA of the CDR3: TGTGCCAGCAGCTTAGCGGGGTGGACAGGCCCTAAGCGCAGCGATACGCAGTATTTT. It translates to CASSLAGWTGPKRSDTQYF.

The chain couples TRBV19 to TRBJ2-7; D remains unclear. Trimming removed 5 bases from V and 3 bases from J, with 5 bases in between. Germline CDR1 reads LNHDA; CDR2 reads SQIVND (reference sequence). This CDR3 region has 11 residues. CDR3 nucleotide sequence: TGTGCCAGTAGTTACGGCTACGAGCAGTACTTC. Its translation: CASSYGYEQYF.

CDR3 in DNA: TGTGCCAGCAGCTTAGGCAGGAACTATGGCTACACCTTC. Encoded protein: CASSLGRNYGYTF. This sequence joins TRBV5-6 and TRBJ1-2; D gene uncertain. V was clipped by 2 bases and J by 2 bases, with 7 bases between them. The CDR3 consists of 13 residues. CDR1 and CDR2 (germline): SGHDT, YYEEEE.

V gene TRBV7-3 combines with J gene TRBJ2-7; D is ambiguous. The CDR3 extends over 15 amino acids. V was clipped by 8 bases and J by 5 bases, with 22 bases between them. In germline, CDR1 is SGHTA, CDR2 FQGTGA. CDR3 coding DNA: TGTGCCAGCCACCCGGCTCCGGAGATAGAGGACGAGCAGTACTTC. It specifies CASHPAPEIEDEQYF.

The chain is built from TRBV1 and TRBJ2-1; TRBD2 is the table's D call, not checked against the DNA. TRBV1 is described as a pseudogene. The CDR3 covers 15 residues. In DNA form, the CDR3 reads TGCACCAGCAGCCAAGTTAATACTAGCGGAAATGAGCAGTTCTTC. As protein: CTSSQVNTSGNEQFF.

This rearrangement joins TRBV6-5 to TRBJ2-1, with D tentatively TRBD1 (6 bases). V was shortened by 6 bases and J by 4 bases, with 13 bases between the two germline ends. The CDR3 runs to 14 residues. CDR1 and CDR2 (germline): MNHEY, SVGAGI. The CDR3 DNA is TGTGCCAGCAGATCAGGGGATTCGTACAATGAGCAGTTCTTC. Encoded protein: CASRSGDSYNEQFF.

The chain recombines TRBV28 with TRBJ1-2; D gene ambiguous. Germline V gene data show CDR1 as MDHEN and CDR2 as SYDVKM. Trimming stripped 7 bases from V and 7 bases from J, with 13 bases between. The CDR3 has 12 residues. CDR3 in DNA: TGTGCCAGCACCATAGGAGGGTTTGGCTACACCTTC. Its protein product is CASTIGGFGYTF.

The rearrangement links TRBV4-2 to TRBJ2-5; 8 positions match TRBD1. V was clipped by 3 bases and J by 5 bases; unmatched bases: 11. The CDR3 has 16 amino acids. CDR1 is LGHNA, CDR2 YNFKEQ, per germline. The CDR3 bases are TGTGCCAGCAGCCACCCTAGTGGACAGGGCGAGGAGACCCAGTACTTC. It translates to CASSHPSGQGEETQYF.

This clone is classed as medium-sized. The CDR3 coding sequence is TGCAGTGCTACCGCAGGCCACGAGCAGTACTTC. It codes for CSATAGHEQYF. J is TRBJ2-7 and V is TRBV20-1, with no clear D. The CDR3 runs 11 residues. The germline CDR1 and CDR2 sequences are DFQATT and SNEGSKA (reference sequence). With 4 bases removed from V and 5 bases from J, the gap between germline ends came to 9 bases.

CDR3 sequence reads: CASSSFPRARNEKLFF. CDR3 nucleotides: TGTGCCAGCAGCTCATTTCCCAGGGCCCGCAATGAAAAACTGTTTTTT. The rearrangement uses TRBV7-2 and TRBJ1-4; perhaps TRBD1 as D (5 bases). The V gene's germline CDR1 is SGHTA and CDR2 FQGNSA. The CDR3 extends over 16 amino acids. The V gene lost 4 bases and the J gene lost 5 bases, with 17 bases spanning the gap. The full variable domain, its missing parts supplied by reference TRBV7-2 and TRBJ1-4, is GAGVSQSPSNKVTEKGKDVELRCDPISGHTALYWYRQSLGQGLEFLIYFQGNSAPDKSGLPSDRFSAERTGGSVSTLTIQRTQQEDSAVYLCASSSFPRARNEKLFFGSGTQLSVL.

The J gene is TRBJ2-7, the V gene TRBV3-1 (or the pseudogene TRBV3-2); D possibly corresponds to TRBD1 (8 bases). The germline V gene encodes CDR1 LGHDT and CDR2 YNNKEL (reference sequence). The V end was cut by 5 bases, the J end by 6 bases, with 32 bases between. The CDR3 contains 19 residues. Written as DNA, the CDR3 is TGTGCCAGCAGCTCAGTCCCCACAGGGGGGGGTTTGATGTTTTGCGAGCAGTACTTC. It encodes CASSSVPTGGGLMFCEQYF.

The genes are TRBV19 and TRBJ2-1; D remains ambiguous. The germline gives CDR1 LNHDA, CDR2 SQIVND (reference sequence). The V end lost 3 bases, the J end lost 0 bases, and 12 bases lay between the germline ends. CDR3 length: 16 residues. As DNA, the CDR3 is TGTGCCAGTAGTATTGCACAGACGAGCTCCTACAATGAGCAGTTCTTC. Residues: CASSIAQTSSYNEQFF.

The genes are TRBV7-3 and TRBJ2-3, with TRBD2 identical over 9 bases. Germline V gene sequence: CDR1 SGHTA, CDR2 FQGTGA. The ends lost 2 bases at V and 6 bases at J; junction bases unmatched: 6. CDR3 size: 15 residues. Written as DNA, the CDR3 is TGTGCCAGCAGCTTAGTCGCGGGGGGGCCTGATACGCAGTATTTT. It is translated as CASSLVAGGPDTQYF.

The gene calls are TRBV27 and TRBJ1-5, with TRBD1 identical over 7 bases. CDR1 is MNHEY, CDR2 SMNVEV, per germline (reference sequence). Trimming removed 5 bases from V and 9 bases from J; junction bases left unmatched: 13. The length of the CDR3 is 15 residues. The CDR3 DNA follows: TGTGCCAGCAGTCACCTTGGGACAGCAGATCGGCCCCAGCATTTT. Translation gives CASSHLGTADRPQHF.

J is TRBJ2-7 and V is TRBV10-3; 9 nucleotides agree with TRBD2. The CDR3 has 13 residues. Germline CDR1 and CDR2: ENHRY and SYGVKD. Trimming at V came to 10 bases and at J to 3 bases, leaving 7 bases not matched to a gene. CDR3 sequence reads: CATRGGEVYEQYF. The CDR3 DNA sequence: TGTGCCACCCGCGGGGGGGAGGTCTACGAGCAGTACTTC.

The CDR3 loop is CASTGGAGDTQYF. In DNA form, the CDR3 reads TGTGCCAGTACAGGGGGCGCGGGAGATACGCAGTATTTT. The genes are TRBV27 and TRBJ2-3; 9 positions agree with TRBD1. The length of the CDR3 is 13 residues. CDR1 and CDR2 (germline): MNHEY, SMNVEV (reference sequence). With 9 bases clipped from V and 5 bases from J, the junction kept 6 bases outside the gene matches.

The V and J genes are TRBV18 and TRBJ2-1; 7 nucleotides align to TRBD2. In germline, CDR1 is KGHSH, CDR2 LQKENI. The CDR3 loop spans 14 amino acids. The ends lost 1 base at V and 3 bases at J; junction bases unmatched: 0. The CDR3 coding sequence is TGTGCCAGCTCACCACGGACTAGCTACAATGAGCAGTTCTTC. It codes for CASSPRTSYNEQFF.

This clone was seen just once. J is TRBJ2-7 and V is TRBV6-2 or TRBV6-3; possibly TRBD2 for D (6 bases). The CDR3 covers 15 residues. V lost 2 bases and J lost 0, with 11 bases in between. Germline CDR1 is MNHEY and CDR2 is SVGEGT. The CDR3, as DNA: TGTGCCAGCAGTTACGCCCGGGACTTCTCCTACGAGCAGTACTTC. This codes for CASSYARDFSYEQYF.

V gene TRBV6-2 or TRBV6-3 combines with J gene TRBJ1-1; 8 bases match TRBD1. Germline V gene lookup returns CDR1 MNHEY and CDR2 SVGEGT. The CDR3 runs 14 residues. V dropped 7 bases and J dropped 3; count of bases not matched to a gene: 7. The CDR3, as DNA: TGTGCCAGCACCCCGGACAGGGTTTACACTGAAGCTTTCTTT. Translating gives CASTPDRVYTEAFF.

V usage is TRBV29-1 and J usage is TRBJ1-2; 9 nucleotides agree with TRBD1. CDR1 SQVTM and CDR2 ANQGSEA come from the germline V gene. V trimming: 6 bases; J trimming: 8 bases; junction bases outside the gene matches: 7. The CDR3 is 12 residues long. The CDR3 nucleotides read TGCAGCGTCGGGGGACAGGGAAGAGGCTACACCTTC. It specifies CSVGGQGRGYTF.

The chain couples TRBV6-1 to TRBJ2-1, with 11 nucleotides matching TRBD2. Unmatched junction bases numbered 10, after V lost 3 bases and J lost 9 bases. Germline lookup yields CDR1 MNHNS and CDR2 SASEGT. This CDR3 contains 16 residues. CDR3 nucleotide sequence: TGTGCCAGCAGTGAGTCCCTAGCGGGAGGTGGGGGTGAGCAGTTCTTC. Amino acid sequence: CASSESLAGGGGEQFF.

The CDR3 bases are TGTGCCAGTTTCTCCGGGACAGCTGGAAACACCATATATTTT. This codes for CASFSGTAGNTIYF. The chain combines TRBV19 with TRBJ1-3; 7 nucleotides line up with TRBD1. The germline V gene encodes CDR1 LNHDA and CDR2 SQIVND (reference sequence). The length of the CDR3 is 14 residues. The junction had 6 bases not matched to a gene; V was cut back by 8 bases and J by 2 bases. Using reference TRBV19 and TRBJ1-3 for the parts outside the CDR3, the full variable domain is DGGITQSPKYLFRKEGQNVTLSCEQNLNHDAMYWYRQDPGQGLRLIYYSQIVNDFQKGDIAEGYSVSREKKESFPLTVTSAQKNPTAFYLCASFSGTAGNTIYFGEGSWLTVV.

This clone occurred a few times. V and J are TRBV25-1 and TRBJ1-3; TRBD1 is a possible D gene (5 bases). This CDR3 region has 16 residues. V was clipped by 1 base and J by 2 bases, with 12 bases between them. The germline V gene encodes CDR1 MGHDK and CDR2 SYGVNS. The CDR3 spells CASSEWGVRTGNTIYF. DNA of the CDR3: TGTGCCAGCAGTGAATGGGGGGTTCGGACTGGAAACACCATATATTTT. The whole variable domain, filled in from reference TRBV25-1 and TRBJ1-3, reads EADIYQTPRYLVIGTGKKITLECSQTMGHDKMYWYQQDPGMELHLIHYSYGVNSTEKGDLSSESTVSRIRTEHFPLTLESARPSHTSQYLCASSEWGVRTGNTIYFGEGSWLTVV.

The CDR3 loop reads CASSKGTGTGYEQYF. The CDR3 bases are TGTGCCAGCAGCAAAGGGACCGGGACTGGTTACGAGCAGTACTTC. This chain joins TRBV9 and TRBJ2-7, with D possibly matching TRBD2 (6 bases). The germline V gene has CDR1 SGDLS and CDR2 YYNGEE. The CDR3 runs to 15 residues. Trimming pared 4 bases from V and 4 bases from J, leaving 18 bases between.

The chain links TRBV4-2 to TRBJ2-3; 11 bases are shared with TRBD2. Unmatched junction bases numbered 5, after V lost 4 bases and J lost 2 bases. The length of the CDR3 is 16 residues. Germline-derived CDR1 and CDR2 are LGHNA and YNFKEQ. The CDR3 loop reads CASSLQLAGDTDTQYF. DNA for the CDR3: TGTGCCAGCAGCCTCCAACTAGCGGGGGACACAGATACGCAGTATTTT.